One sample yielded the 27 T cell receptor beta chains listed below, sequenced in a study of identifying expanded T cells in peripheral blood. The repertoire was sequenced with immunoSEQ multiplex PCR; TCRdb's copy has only in-frame clones and lacks some. The sample carries about 53,000 clones, approximately 83% recorded once. Sequencing was done on a sample of blood. These receptors were obtained from a person aged 18 to 75 in good health.

CDR3 in amino acids: CASSYYSEKLFF. CDR3 in DNA: TGTGCCAGCAGCTATTACAGTGAAAAACTGTTTTTT. The J gene is TRBJ1-4, the V gene TRBV11-2; the D is unclear. Trimming removed 4 bases at V and 7 bases at J, with 7 bases between. The CDR3 totals 12 residues. From germline, CDR1 is SGHAT and CDR2 FQNNGV.

The CDR3 spells CASSFGQNYGYTF. The CDR3 DNA sequence: TGTGCCAGCAGCTTTGGACAGAACTATGGCTACACCTTC. This chain connects TRBV5-5 to TRBJ1-2; D is perhaps TRBD1 (6 bases). CDR1 is SGHKS and CDR2 is YYEKEE in the germline V gene (reference sequence). This CDR3 region has 13 residues. Deletions cut 2 bases from V and 2 bases from J, with 7 bases between.

The rearrangement links TRBV14 to TRBJ2-7, with D perhaps matching TRBD1 or TRBD2 (5 bases each). The CDR3 has 14 residues. Deletions cut 1 base from V and 6 bases from J, with 13 bases between. The germline CDR1 and CDR2 sequences are SGHDN and FVKESK. The CDR3 region is CASSQVSGRGEQYF. For the CDR3, the DNA is TGTGCCAGCAGCCAAGTTTCAGGGAGAGGCGAGCAGTACTTC.

The table lists this clone with a few counts. V is TRBV6-1 and J is TRBJ2-1; 7 bases line up with TRBD2. The CDR3 spans 13 residues. CDR1 is MNHNS and CDR2 is SASEGT in the germline V gene. V lost 7 bases and J lost 6; bases outside the gene matches: 6. Here the CDR3 DNA reads TGTGCCAGCAAGCGGGATGGTCTCAATGAGCAGTTCTTC. Translated, it gives CASKRDGLNEQFF.

The V gene is TRBV4-1, the J gene TRBJ1-4; D not resolved. CDR3 length: 16 residues. Trimming stripped 0 bases from V and 8 bases from J, with 16 bases between. Germline V gives CDR1 MGHRA, CDR2 YSYEKL. The CDR3 is CASSQDAALLGEKLFF. For the CDR3, the DNA is TGCGCCAGCAGCCAAGATGCGGCACTCCTCGGGGAAAAACTGTTTTTT.

This clone showed up just a few times. The chain employs TRBV5-6 and TRBJ2-3; 10 bases are a match to TRBD2. Germline V CDR1 and CDR2: SGHDT, YYEEEE. Trimming removed 5 bases from V and 2 bases from J; junction bases left unmatched: 14. The CDR3 spans 18 residues. The CDR3 loop is CASRETSGWVAITDTQYF. CDR3 sequence (DNA): TGTGCCAGCAGAGAGACTAGCGGGTGGGTGGCTATCACAGATACGCAGTATTTT. The full variable domain, in which reference TRBV5-6 and TRBJ2-3 provide the parts outside the CDR3, is DAGVTQSPTHLIKTRGQQVTLRCSPKSGHDTVSWYQQALGQGPQFIFQYYEEEERQRGNFPDRFSGHQFPNYSSELNVNALLLGDSALYLCASRETSGWVAITDTQYFGPGTRLTVL.

This sequence joins TRBV5-1 and TRBJ1-1; no reliable D call. This CDR3 comprises 14 residues. With 4 bases removed from V and 3 bases from J, the gap between germline ends came to 13 bases. Germline V CDR1 and CDR2: SGHRS, YFSETQ. CDR3 nucleotides: TGCGCCAGCAGCCTTGGCGGGATTGACACTGAAGCTTTCTTT. Protein: CASSLGGIDTEAFF.

The chain combines TRBV9 with TRBJ2-2; D is possibly TRBD2 (6 bases). The CDR3 is 15 amino acids. The ends were cut back, 5 bases at V and 4 bases at J, with 15 bases in the middle. Germline V CDR1 and CDR2: SGDLS, YYNGEE. The CDR3 region has the DNA TGTGCCAGCAGTCGGGCCGGGACTTTCACCGGGGAGCTGTTTTTT. Translated, it gives CASSRAGTFTGELFF.

This sequence joins TRBV5-3 and TRBJ2-2; possibly TRBD2 for D (5 bases). TRBV5-3 is recorded as an ORF, its role being uncertain. The CDR3 runs 14 residues. Trimming removed 0 bases at V and 5 bases at J, with 8 bases between. CDR3 coding DNA: TGTGCCAGAAGCTTGGTTGCGGGTACCGGGGAGCTGTTTTTT. It translates to CARSLVAGTGELFF.

This sequence joins TRBV9 and TRBJ2-6, with 8 bases lining up with TRBD2. Trimming cost V 2 bases and J 0 bases; bases outside gene matches: 7. The CDR3 totals 18 residues. Germline loops: CDR1 SGDLS, CDR2 YYNGEE. The CDR3 nucleotides are TGTGCCAGCAGCGTTGACGGGAGGGTCCTCTCTGGGGCCAACGTCCTGACTTTC. Amino acids: CASSVDGRVLSGANVLTF.

The chain carries TRBV5-8 and TRBJ1-5; 8 nucleotides align to TRBD1. The CDR3 has 15 amino acids. In germline, CDR1 is SGHTS, CDR2 YDEGEE. Trimming removed 2 bases from V and 4 bases from J; junction bases left unmatched: 5. The CDR3 spells CASSLGQGINQPQHF. The DNA of the CDR3 is TGTGCCAGCAGCTTAGGACAGGGAATAAATCAGCCCCAGCATTTT. Drawing the rest from reference TRBV5-8 and TRBJ1-5, the complete variable domain is EAGVTQSPTHLIKTRGQQATLRCSPISGHTSVYWYQQALGLGLQFLLWYDEGEERNRGNFPPRFSGRQFPNYSSELNVNALELEDSALYLCASSLGQGINQPQHFGDGTRLSIL.

The V call is TRBV4-1, the J call TRBJ2-7; possibly TRBD2 for D (6 bases). This CDR3 has 14 amino acids. Germline-derived CDR1 and CDR2 are MGHRA and YSYEKL. With 1 base removed from V and 3 bases from J, the gap between germline ends came to 10 bases. Here the CDR3 DNA reads TGCGCCAGCAGCCAAGGGCTGACTAGCTACGAGCAGTACTTC. Its protein product is CASSQGLTSYEQYF.

This clone was detected a few times. V is TRBV7-9 and J is TRBJ1-2; D is unclear. Per the germline V gene, CDR1 is SEHNR and CDR2 is FQNEAQ (reference sequence). The CDR3 sequence is 12 residues long. The CDR3 sequence: CAWREDVYGYTF. In DNA form, the CDR3 reads TGTGCATGGCGGGAGGACGTCTATGGCTACACCTTC.

The V gene is TRBV2, the J gene TRBJ1-3; possible D gene TRBD1, 6 bases. The CDR3 is 12 amino acids. Trimming stripped 4 bases from V and 8 bases from J, with 9 bases between. In germline, CDR1 is SNHLY, CDR2 FYNNEI. Here the CDR3 DNA reads TGTGCCAGCAGTGTAGGGGGGTACACCATATATTTT. This codes for CASSVGGYTIYF.

This chain links TRBV7-8 with TRBJ2-3; D is unclear. Germline-derived CDR1 and CDR2 are SGHVS and FQNEAQ. There are 14 residues in the CDR3. With 5 bases removed from V and 3 bases from J, the gap between germline ends came to 12 bases. Here the CDR3 reads CASSQTTVTDTQYF. The CDR3, as DNA: TGTGCCAGCAGCCAGACGACTGTAACAGATACGCAGTATTTT.

V is TRBV2 and J is TRBJ2-2; D gene ambiguous. With 8 bases removed from V and 5 bases from J, the gap between germline ends came to 9 bases. Germline CDR1 and CDR2: SNHLY and FYNNEI. The CDR3 is made up of 12 amino acids. The CDR3 loop is CASGVGTGELFF. The CDR3, as DNA: TGTGCCAGCGGGGTGGGGACCGGGGAGCTGTTTTTT.

This chain joins TRBV6-5 and TRBJ1-5; 7 bases are shared with TRBD1. V dropped 6 bases and J dropped 1; count of bases not matched to a gene: 3. CDR3 length equals 14 residues. Germline-derived CDR1 and CDR2 are MNHEY and SVGAGI. The CDR3 protein is CASSSGGSNQPQHF. The DNA for the CDR3 is TGTGCCAGCAGCTCAGGGGGGAGCAATCAGCCCCAGCATTTT.

The chain employs TRBV21-1 and TRBJ2-7; the DNA was not compared with TRBD2, the D call given in the table. TRBV21-1 is tagged as a pseudogene. This CDR3 is 11 amino acids long. CDR3 in amino acids: CASSRYREQYV. The CDR3 DNA reads as TGTGCCAGCAGCAGATATAGGGAGCAGTACGTC.

The J gene is TRBJ1-2, the V gene TRBV27; no definite D call. CDR1 is MNHEY and CDR2 is SMNVEV in the germline V gene (reference sequence). Trimming stripped 7 bases from V and 1 base from J, with 7 bases between. The CDR3 runs to 12 residues. CDR3 bases: TGTGCCAGCAAAGACCTTAACTATGGCTACACCTTC. It is translated as CASKDLNYGYTF.

V gene TRBV19 combines with J gene TRBJ2-5, with D unclear. The CDR3 contains 11 residues. V was pared by 0 bases and J by 5 bases, with 1 base between. Germline V gene data show CDR1 as LNHDA and CDR2 as SQIVND (reference sequence). CDR3 region: CASSIDETQYF. The CDR3 nucleotides are TGTGCCAGTAGTATAGACGAGACCCAGTACTTC. Based on the CDR3 plus reference TRBV19 and TRBJ2-5, the full variable domain is DGGITQSPKYLFRKEGQNVTLSCEQNLNHDAMYWYRQDPGQGLRLIYYSQIVNDFQKGDIAEGYSVSREKKESFPLTVTSAQKNPTAFYLCASSIDETQYFGPGTRLLVL.

The rearrangement uses TRBV19 and TRBJ1-2; no reliable D call. The germline V and J ends were trimmed by 6 bases and 0 bases, with 8 bases remaining between them. Per the germline V gene, CDR1 is LNHDA and CDR2 is SQIVND (reference sequence). This CDR3 is 13 amino acids long. This CDR3 is CASSPGANYGYTF. CDR3 bases: TGTGCCAGTAGCCCTGGGGCTAACTATGGCTACACCTTC.

The rearrangement uses TRBV5-1 and TRBJ1-1, with TRBD1 matching 9 bases. CDR1 and CDR2 from the germline V gene are SGHRS and YFSETQ. Trimming at V came to 4 bases and at J to 3 bases, leaving 10 bases not matched to a gene. The CDR3 sequence is 16 residues long. Here the CDR3 DNA reads TGCGCCAGCAGCAGAGACAGGGGGTTGGCGGACACTGAAGCTTTCTTT. Protein product: CASSRDRGLADTEAFF. Looking up the rest from reference TRBV5-1 and TRBJ1-1 gives the full variable domain: KAGVTQTPRYLIKTRGQQVTLSCSPISGHRSVSWYQQTPGQGLQFLFEYFSETQRNKGNFPGRFSGRQFSNSRSEMNVSTLELGDSALYLCASSRDRGLADTEAFFGQGTRLTVV.

For the CDR3, the DNA is TGCGCCAGCAGAAGGGGGGACAATGAGCAGTTCTTC. This codes for CASRRGDNEQFF. This rearrangement joins TRBV5-1 to TRBJ2-1; D is possibly TRBD1 or TRBD2 (6 bases each). The CDR3 spans 12 residues. Germline CDR1 reads SGHRS; CDR2 reads YFSETQ. V was trimmed by 5 bases and J by 5 bases, leaving 8 bases between them.

V gene TRBV19 combines with J gene TRBJ2-7, with a possible D match to TRBD2 (5 bases). Germline-derived CDR1 and CDR2 are LNHDA and SQIVND (reference sequence). The CDR3 is 13 residues long. Between the trimmed V and J ends, which lost 8 bases and 2 bases, there was a span of 13 bases. The CDR3 spells CASSLRGPYEQYF. The CDR3 DNA sequence: TGTGCCAGTTCCCTCCGAGGGCCCTACGAGCAGTACTTC.

The chain has TRBV9 and TRBJ1-2, with TRBD1 matching 7 bases. CDR1 SGDLS and CDR2 YYNGEE come from the germline V gene. Losses at the gene ends were 4 bases for V and 8 bases for J; bases not matched to a gene: 14. The CDR3 covers 15 residues. The CDR3 protein is CASSPGDSEGRGYTF. The CDR3 DNA is TGTGCCAGCAGCCCCGGGGACAGTGAGGGGAGAGGCTACACCTTC.

The CDR3: CAWSVEVGKGGRRGYTF. The CDR3 DNA follows: TGTGCCTGGAGTGTAGAAGTTGGGAAGGGGGGTCGCCGTGGCTACACCTTC. The chain uses TRBV30 and TRBJ1-2, with D perhaps matching TRBD1 (6 bases). Germline V CDR1 and CDR2: GTSNPN, SVGIG (reference sequence). V was clipped by 0 bases and J by 7 bases, with 24 bases between them. The CDR3 loop spans 17 amino acids.

V usage is TRBV18 and J usage is TRBJ1-1; D possibly corresponds to TRBD1 (6 bases). V was trimmed by 1 base and J by 4 bases, leaving 13 bases between them. CDR3 length: 15 residues. The germline CDR1 and CDR2 sequences are KGHSH and LQKENI. The CDR3 reads CASSPQNQGSTEAFF. In DNA form, the CDR3 reads TGTGCCAGCTCACCACAGAACCAGGGGAGCACTGAAGCTTTCTTT.